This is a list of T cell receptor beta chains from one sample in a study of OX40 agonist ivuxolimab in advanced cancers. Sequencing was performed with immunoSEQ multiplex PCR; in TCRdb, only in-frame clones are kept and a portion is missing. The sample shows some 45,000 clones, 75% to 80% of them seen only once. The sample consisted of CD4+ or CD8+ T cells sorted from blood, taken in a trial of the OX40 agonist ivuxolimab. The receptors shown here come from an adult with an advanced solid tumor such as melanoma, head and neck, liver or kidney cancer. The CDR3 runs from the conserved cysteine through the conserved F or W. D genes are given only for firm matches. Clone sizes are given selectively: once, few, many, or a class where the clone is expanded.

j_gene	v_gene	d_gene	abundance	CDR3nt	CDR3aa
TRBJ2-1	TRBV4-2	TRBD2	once	TGTGCCAGCAGCCCGGGACTAGCGGGTGCCTTATACAATGAGCAGTTCTTC	CASSPGLAGALYNEQFF
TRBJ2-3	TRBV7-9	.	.	TGTGCCAGCAGCACTTTTCAAGGGGTCAGCACAGATACGCAGTATTTT	CASSTFQGVSTDTQYF
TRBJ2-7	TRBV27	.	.	TGTGCCAGCAGTTTTGGGTACGAGCAGTACTTC	CASSFGYEQYF
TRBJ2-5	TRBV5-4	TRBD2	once	TGTGCCAGCAGCCCCCTAGCGGGAGTCCCCCAAGAGACCCAGTACTTC	CASSPLAGVPQETQYF
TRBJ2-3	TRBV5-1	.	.	TGCGCCAGCGATCCCGGGGATACAGATACGCAGTATTTT	CASDPGDTDTQYF
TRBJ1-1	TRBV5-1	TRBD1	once	TGCGCCAGCAAAACTACGGGACAGGGAAGTCCTGAAGCTTTCTTT	CASKTTGQGSPEAFF
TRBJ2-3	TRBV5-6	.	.	TGTGCCAGCATTAGGAGCCGCACAGATACGCAGTATTTT	CASIRSRTDTQYF
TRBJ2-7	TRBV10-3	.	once	TGTGCCACGTCCGGGCCCGGCTCCTACGAGCAGTACTTC	CATSGPGSYEQYF
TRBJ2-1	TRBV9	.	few	TGTGCCAGCAGCGTAGTTAGCCTGATTGGAGATGAGCAGTTCTTC	CASSVVSLIGDEQFF
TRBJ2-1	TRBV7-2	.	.	TGTGCCAGCAGCCTCGTCCATGAGCAGTTCTTC	CASSLVHEQFF
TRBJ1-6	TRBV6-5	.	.	TGTGCCAGCACCGACAGCTCCTATAATTCACCCCTCCACTTT	CASTDSSYNSPLHF
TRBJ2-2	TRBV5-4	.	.	TGTGCCAGCAGCTTGATAGCTGTCAACACCGGGGAGCTGTTTTTT	CASSLIAVNTGELFF
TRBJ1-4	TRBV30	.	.	TGTGCCTGCACCGGGAGTCCTTATGAAAAACTGTTTTTT	CACTGSPYEKLFF
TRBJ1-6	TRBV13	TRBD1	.	TGTGCCAGCAGCTCCGCCCTCGACAGGGGGCATTCACCCCTCCACTTT	CASSSALDRGHSPLHF
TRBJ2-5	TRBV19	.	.	TGTGCCAGTAAAGGAGTGGGGGAGACCCAGTACTTC	CASKGVGETQYF
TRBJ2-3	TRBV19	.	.	TGTGCCACTGGTTCAGCAGATACGCAGTATTTT	CATGSADTQYF
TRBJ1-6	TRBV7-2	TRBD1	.	TGTGCCAGCAGCTCTACAGGGGGCTCTAATTCACCCCTCCACTTT	CASSSTGGSNSPLHF
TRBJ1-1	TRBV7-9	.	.	TGTGCCAGCAGCCTTGACGGTGCCGCGGAGACTGAAGCTTTCTTT	CASSLDGAAETEAFF
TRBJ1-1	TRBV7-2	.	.	TGTGCCAGCAGCGGCCAGCCGAACACTGAAGCTTTCTTT	CASSGQPNTEAFF
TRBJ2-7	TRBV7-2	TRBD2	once	TGTGCCAGCAGCTTGACTAGCGGTAGCTACGAGCAGTACTTC	CASSLTSGSYEQYF
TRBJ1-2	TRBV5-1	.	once	TGCGCCAGCAGCTCTCAAGGCCACTATGGCTACACCTTC	CASSSQGHYGYTF
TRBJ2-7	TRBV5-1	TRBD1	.	TGCGCCAGCAGCACCGGACAGGGCCCCTACGAGCAGTACTTC	CASSTGQGPYEQYF
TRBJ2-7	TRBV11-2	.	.	TGTGCCAGCAGCTTAGTCCCCAGTACCTACGAGCAGTACTTC	CASSLVPSTYEQYF
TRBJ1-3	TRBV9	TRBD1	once	TGTGCCAGCAGCTCTTACAGGGGGCGAGGAACTGGAAACACCATATATTTT	CASSSYRGRGTGNTIYF
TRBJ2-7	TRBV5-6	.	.	TGTGCCAGCAGCTTGGATGGGCAGGGGCCCTACGAGCAGTACTTC	CASSLDGQGPYEQYF
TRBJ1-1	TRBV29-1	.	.	TGCAGCGTTGACGGGGGCTTGGACACTGAAGCTTTCTTT	CSVDGGLDTEAFF